One sample yielded the 8 T cell receptor beta chains listed below, sequenced in a study of OX40 agonist ivuxolimab in advanced cancers. Libraries were constructed by the immunoSEQ multiplex PCR assay. The immuneACCESS repertoire file appears here via TCRdb, limited to in-frame rearrangements. These files lack a portion of the clones; in checked studies, under half of the deficit traces to unresolved V genes, and the cause of the others is not known. The sample has some 48,000 clones on record, nearly 80% of them singletons. The biggest ten clones account for roughly 7.9% of the sample. The sample in question was CD4+ or CD8+ T cells sorted from blood, obtained in a trial of the OX40 agonist ivuxolimab. Every receptor here comes from an adult with an advanced solid tumor such as melanoma, head and neck, liver or kidney cancer.

The chain uses TRBV9 and TRBJ1-4, with 9 bases fitting TRBD1. This CDR3 region has 16 residues. J was trimmed by 4 bases and V by 4 bases; bases with no gene match: 8. Germline CDR1 and CDR2: SGDLS and YYNGEE. CDR3 sequence (DNA): TGTGCCAGCAGCCCTGGGGACAGGGCTTTTAATGAAAAACTGTTTTTT. Translation gives CASSPGDRAFNEKLFF.

The chain has TRBV2 and TRBJ1-5, with 7 bases matching TRBD1. After removal of 4 bases from V and 5 bases from J, the junction contained 2 bases not matched to a gene. The CDR3 is 13 amino acids. Germline CDR1 is SNHLY and CDR2 is FYNNEI. The CDR3 sequence is CASSADRDQPQHF. CDR3 in DNA: TGTGCCAGCAGTGCCGACAGGGATCAGCCCCAGCATTTT.

The rearrangement links TRBV6-6 to TRBJ2-7; 8 bases match TRBD1. Germline CDR1 and CDR2: MNHNY and SVGAGI (reference sequence). The CDR3 sequence is 13 residues long. Germline trimming cut 6 bases from V and 2 bases from J; bases unmatched to any gene: 3. The chain's CDR3 is CASRGTGPYEQYF. The CDR3 bases are TGTGCCAGCAGGGGGACAGGCCCCTACGAGCAGTACTTC.

This chain connects TRBV7-6 to TRBJ1-4; a possible D gene is TRBD1 (5 bases). In germline, CDR1 is SGHVS, CDR2 FNYEAQ. This CDR3 is built from 11 residues. V was pared by 4 bases and J by 8 bases, with 5 bases between. The CDR3 region is CASSSGEKLFF. The CDR3 bases are TGTGCCAGCAGCTCAGGGGAAAAACTGTTTTTT.

The CDR3 sequence: CACQDPWEASSTEAFF. The CDR3 coding sequence is TGTGCCTGCCAAGACCCATGGGAGGCCTCGAGTACTGAAGCTTTCTTT. V gene TRBV19 combines with J gene TRBJ1-1; D gene uncertain. CDR1 is LNHDA, CDR2 SQIVND, per germline (reference sequence). The CDR3 consists of 16 residues. The V end was cut by 11 bases, the J end by 5 bases, with 27 bases between.

The V call is TRBV15, the J call TRBJ2-7; the D gene could be TRBD1 or TRBD2 (5 bases each). V was shortened by 1 base and J by 5 bases, with 12 bases between the two germline ends. Per germline, CDR1 LNHNV and CDR2 YYDKDF (reference sequence). CDR3 length: 14 amino acids. The CDR3 protein is CATSRGDPHHEQYF. In DNA form, the CDR3 reads TGTGCCACCAGCAGAGGGGACCCACACCACGAGCAGTACTTC.

The chain employs TRBV6-6 and TRBJ2-7; 14 bases line up with TRBD2. The CDR3 is 14 residues long. Germline V gene data show CDR1 as MNHNY and CDR2 as SVGAGI (reference sequence). The V gene end was trimmed by 6 bases and the J gene end by 5 bases; junction bases not matched to a gene: 3. CDR3 sequence: CASRTSGRVDEQYF. The CDR3 DNA follows: TGTGCCAGCAGGACTAGCGGGAGGGTCGACGAGCAGTACTTC.

The chain employs TRBV7-9 and TRBJ2-7; D gene ambiguous. CDR1 is SEHNR, CDR2 FQNEAQ, per germline (reference sequence). The CDR3 sequence is 14 residues long. Trimming left V 3 bases short and J 1 base short, with 10 bases between. The CDR3, as DNA: TGTGCCAGCAGCTTGAGACCTAGTTCCTACGAGCAGTACTTC. Translation: CASSLRPSSYEQYF.